The rows below give T cell receptor beta chains drawn from one sample of a study of identical twins. TCRdb re-analysed the 5' RACE reads in MiXCR, keeping a single row per CDR3 protein. The data show about 530,000 distinct CDR3 sequences, 20% to 25% seen once. These data also formed part of another study, on yellow fever vaccine responses in identical twins.

The sample taken for sequencing was CD4+ T cells sorted from blood. All receptors derive from a woman aged 18-29 years in good health. The CDR3 runs from the conserved cysteine through the conserved F or W. Each record gives: V gene, J gene, CDR3 protein.

TRBV20-1,TRBJ1-1,CSARTGTGGIGTEAFF
TRBV7-8,TRBJ2-7,CASSLAITHTYEQYF
TRBV20-1,TRBJ2-3,CSATRGTSTDTQYF
TRBV7-7,TRBJ2-3,CASSYGPLDTQYF
TRBV2,TRBJ1-3,CASSLRDRFSLSGNTIYF
TRBV10-3,TRBJ2-1,CAIAGANNEQFF
TRBV6-5,TRBJ2-1,CASSYSGANPSQFF
TRBV5-5,TRBJ2-1,CASSIGLAGGLNEQFF
TRBV20-1,TRBJ1-2,CSAGGGIGYGYTF
TRBV4-2,TRBJ2-1,CASSQSDRDEQFF
TRBV2,TRBJ2-2,CASSEVRGTGELFF
TRBV5-1,TRBJ2-5,CASSLEGRQETQYF
TRBV20-1,TRBJ2-7,CSASGTGGSYEQYF
TRBV29-1,TRBJ2-5,CSVEDRYLRVATTQYF
TRBV12-3/TRBV12-4,TRBJ2-3,CASRRRPTDTQYF
TRBV28,TRBJ1-2,CASSFPTGTNVYGYTF
TRBV3-1,TRBJ1-2,CASRQPGEGYTF
TRBV28,TRBJ2-1,CASSTGLAGLYNEQFF
TRBV28,TRBJ2-2,CASSGTRKLGTGELFF
TRBV25-1,TRBJ2-1,CASSALSSGPYNEQFF
TRBV18,TRBJ2-1,CASSRSGGLGNEQFF
TRBV7-9,TRBJ1-5,CASSDGRDGNQPQHF
TRBV27,TRBJ2-1,CASSWGLGGNEQFF
TRBV29-1,TRBJ2-2,CSVDGSAGELFF
TRBV24-1,TRBJ2-1,CATSDLGGIEKNEQFF
TRBV29-1,TRBJ1-1,CSVVSDSNTEAFF
TRBV4-1,TRBJ2-5,CASSQPKGPNHETQYF
TRBV10-3,TRBJ1-1,CAISETNRGINTEAFF
TRBV7-2,TRBJ2-2,CASSLVRIMGSGELFF
TRBV27,TRBJ1-1,CASSLRVGVSKTEAFF
TRBV20-1,TRBJ2-5,CSASSGGGQETQYF
TRBV11-2,TRBJ2-1,CASSSSGRYNEQFF
TRBV6-1,TRBJ2-1,CASSPLAGVANEQFF
TRBV11-1,TRBJ1-1,CASSFPGSYTEAFF
TRBV5-1,TRBJ2-5,CASRGGGVFQETQYF
TRBV2,TRBJ2-1,CASTAPNPVNEQFF
TRBV28,TRBJ2-3,CATLVGLAHPTQYF
TRBV5-1,TRBJ2-5,CTSSSTVAPETQYF
TRBV10-3,TRBJ2-3,CAISDRATDTQYF
TRBV12-5,TRBJ2-1,CASGGGGLAGGGGEQFF
TRBV5-6,TRBJ2-1,CASSPEREGLLGEQFF
TRBV5-1,TRBJ2-7,CASSLEQGSHEQYF
TRBV9,TRBJ2-7,CASSVVGGLPGSSYEQYF
TRBV20-1,TRBJ1-6,CSARGAGQDYSPLHF
TRBV3-1,TRBJ2-1,CASSPGQGTYSYNEQFF
TRBV5-1,TRBJ2-1,CASSFTSGRADEQFF